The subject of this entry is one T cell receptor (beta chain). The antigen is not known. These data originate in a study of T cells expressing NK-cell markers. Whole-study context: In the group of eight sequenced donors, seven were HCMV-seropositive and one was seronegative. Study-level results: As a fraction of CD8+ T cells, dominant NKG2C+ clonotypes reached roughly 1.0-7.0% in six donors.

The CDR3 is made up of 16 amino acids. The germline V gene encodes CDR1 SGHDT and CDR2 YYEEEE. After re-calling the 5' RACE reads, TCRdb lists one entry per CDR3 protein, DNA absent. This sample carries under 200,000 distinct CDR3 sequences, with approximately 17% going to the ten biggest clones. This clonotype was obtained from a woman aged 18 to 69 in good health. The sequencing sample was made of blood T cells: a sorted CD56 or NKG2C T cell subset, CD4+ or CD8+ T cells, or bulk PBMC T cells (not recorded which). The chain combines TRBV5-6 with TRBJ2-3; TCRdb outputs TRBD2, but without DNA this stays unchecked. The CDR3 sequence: CASSSPGTSRPDTQYF.